A selection of T cell receptor beta chains follows, all from one sample in a study of cytomegalovirus exposure and HLA in healthy donors. Sequenced by immunoSEQ multiplex PCR; TCRdb stores in-frame clones only, minus some. The data show approximately 220,000 clones, with roughly 70% seen just once and 1.5% to 2% held by the top ten. Sequencing used PBMCs. The receptors stem from a woman between 25 and 40 years old in good health and CMV-seronegative. The CDR3 runs from the conserved cysteine through the conserved F or W. D genes are given only for firm matches. Size is omitted from some rows. Given values are once, few, many or a class for expanded clones.

>TRBJ1-1|NA|TRBV6-5|TRBD1
CASSEEGQLEAFF
TGTGCCAGCAGTGAAGAGGGACAGCTTGAAGCTTTCTTT
>TRBJ1-1|NA|TRBV6-6|NA
CASMRMAEAFF
TGTGCCAGCATGAGGATGGCTGAAGCTTTCTTT
>TRBJ1-1|NA|TRBV7-2|NA
CASSFLRSSEAFF
TGTGCCAGCAGCTTTTTAAGGAGCAGCGAAGCTTTCTTT
>TRBJ1-2|NA|TRBV27|NA
CASSQKLGGDGGGYTF
TGTGCCAGCAGTCAGAAATTGGGTGGGGATGGAGGTGGCTACACCTTC
>TRBJ1-1|NA|TRBV30|NA
CAWRVRGNTEAFF
TGTGCCTGGAGGGTCAGGGGTAACACTGAAGCTTTCTTT
>TRBJ1-2|NA|TRBV5-4|TRBD1
CASSGGQGAYGYTF
TGTGCCAGCAGCGGGGGACAGGGGGCTTATGGCTACACCTTC
>TRBJ2-1|NA|TRBV19|TRBD1
CASSGRDRGRYEQFF
TGTGCCAGTAGTGGCCGGGACAGGGGAAGGTATGAGCAGTTCTTC
>TRBJ1-2|NA|TRBV29-1|NA
CSVDGGNYGYTF
TGCAGCGTTGACGGAGGGAACTATGGCTACACCTTC
>TRBJ2-5|NA|TRBV10-3|TRBD2
CASSGLAGGGETQYF
TGTGCCAGCAGTGGGCTAGCGGGAGGCGGGGAGACCCAGTACTTC
>TRBJ1-5|once|TRBV7-9|TRBD1
CSSSDPGTDYSNQPQHF
TGTTCCAGCAGCGATCCCGGGACAGACTATAGCAATCAGCCCCAGCATTTT
>TRBJ2-3|few|TRBV4-1|TRBD1
CASMQTGTGKDTQYF
TGCGCCAGCATGCAGACGGGGACAGGGAAAGATACGCAGTATTTT
>TRBJ2-1|NA|TRBV10-3|NA
CAISESTQGGLFKQFF
TGTGCCATCAGTGAGTCCACCCAGGGGGGCTTGTTTAAGCAGTTCTTC
>TRBJ1-2|few|TRBV30|NA
CAWSPQPGYGYGYNF
TGTGCCTGGAGTCCACAACCAGGGTACGGCTATGGCTACAACTTC
>TRBJ2-7|NA|TRBV30|NA
CAWTPGVAAYEQYF
TGTGCCTGGACCCCAGGGGTGGCCGCCTACGAGCAGTACTTC
>TRBJ2-5|few|TRBV5-6|TRBD1
CASSWTGTEDQETQYF
TGTGCCAGCAGCTGGACTGGGACAGAGGATCAAGAGACCCAGTACTTC
>TRBJ1-1|NA|TRBV18|NA
CASSPGQAEAFF
TGTGCCAGCTCACCAGGCCAGGCTGAAGCTTTCTTT
>TRBJ2-2|once|TRBV7-3|NA
CASSPNRGGNGELFF
TGTGCCAGCAGCCCTAACAGGGGAGGCAACGGGGAGCTGTTTTTT
>TRBJ1-1|NA|TRBV11-3|NA
CASSLGQPGTEAFF
TGTGCCAGCAGCTTGGGGCAGCCAGGCACTGAAGCTTTCTTT
>TRBJ1-4|NA|TRBV5-4|NA
CASSLGIAGPEKLFF
TGTGCCAGCAGCTTAGGGATTGCGGGACCGGAAAAACTGTTTTTT
>TRBJ1-1|few|TRBV27|NA
CASSPSSHPRTFF
TGTGCCAGCAGTCCCTCGTCCCACCCGAGGACTTTCTTT
>TRBJ1-2|NA|TRBV11-2|NA
CASSLGRAGDGYTF
TGTGCCAGCAGCTTGGGCAGGGCGGGGGATGGCTACACCTTC
>TRBJ2-3|NA|TRBV9|NA
CASSVGAEANTQYF
TGTGCCAGCAGCGTGGGGGCAGAAGCTAATACGCAGTATTTT
>TRBJ2-1|NA|TRBV5-1|NA
CASSPVIASYNEQFF
TGCGCCAGCAGCCCCGTGATAGCCTCCTACAATGAGCAGTTCTTC
>TRBJ1-1|NA|TRBV5-4|TRBD1
CASSSGQAGEAFF
TGTGCCAGCAGCTCGGGACAGGCGGGTGAAGCTTTCTTT
>TRBJ2-2|NA|TRBV5-1|TRBD2
CASSSSRWTSSNTGELFF
TGCGCCAGCAGCTCATCGAGATGGACTAGCTCGAACACCGGGGAGCTGTTTTTT
>TRBJ1-3|NA|TRBV14|NA
CASSQTVNSGNTIYF
TGTGCCAGCAGCCAAACAGTGAACTCTGGAAACACCATATATTTT
>TRBJ2-3|NA|TRBV5-8|NA
CASSLTPGTTDTQYF
TGTGCCAGCAGCCTAACCCCGGGTACCACAGATACGCAGTATTTT
>TRBJ2-5|NA|TRBV18|TRBD2
CASSPLSPGNGAGLETQYF
TGTGCCAGTTCCCCACTATCACCGGGGAATGGAGCGGGACTCGAGACCCAGTACTTC
>TRBJ2-1|few|TRBV5-5|NA
CASSLGPMSSYNEQFF
TGTGCCAGCAGCTTGGGTCCAATGAGCTCCTACAATGAGCAGTTCTTC
>TRBJ2-1|once|TRBV27|NA
CASGRGGEQFF
TGTGCCAGCGGAAGGGGGGGTGAGCAGTTCTTC
>TRBJ1-1|NA|TRBV18|NA
CASSPRAGEYSGNTEAFF
TGTGCCAGCTCACCACGGGCAGGGGAGTACTCAGGGAACACTGAAGCTTTCTTT
>TRBJ2-3|NA|TRBV11-2|NA
CASSRPRGGVSSTDTQYF
TGTGCCAGCAGCCGCCCACGGGGTGGCGTTTCTAGCACAGATACGCAGTATTTT
>TRBJ2-5|NA|TRBV7-2|NA
CASRLTGGRVETQYF
TGTGCCAGCAGGCTAACAGGGGGGAGGGTGGAGACCCAGTACTTC
>TRBJ1-5|NA|TRBV7-9|NA
CASSLDGDLGQPQHF
TGTGCCAGCAGCTTAGACGGGGACTTAGGTCAGCCCCAGCATTTT
>TRBJ1-2|NA|TRBV4-2|NA
CASSTFKQGPNYGYTF
TGTGCCAGCAGCACCTTCAAACAGGGACCGAACTATGGCTACACCTTC
>TRBJ2-2|NA|TRBV6-1|TRBD1
CASCPGQGYSGELFF
TGTGCCAGCTGCCCGGGACAGGGGTACTCCGGGGAGCTGTTTTTT
>TRBJ2-7|NA|TRBV6-1|NA
CASSGPTDEQYF
TGTGCCAGCAGTGGGCCGACTGACGAGCAGTACTTC
>TRBJ2-4|NA|TRBV9|TRBD2
CASSAGLANIQYF
TGTGCCAGCAGCGCCGGACTAGCGAACATTCAGTACTTC
>TRBJ2-1|NA|TRBV7-2|TRBD2
CASSPRLASGRAGEQFF
TGTGCCAGCAGCCCCCGCTTGGCTAGCGGGAGGGCAGGGGAGCAGTTCTTC
>TRBJ2-3|NA|TRBV5-5|NA
CASSPWAGGGGTDTQYF
TGTGCCAGCAGCCCCTGGGCAGGGGGAGGAGGCACAGATACGCAGTATTTT
>TRBJ2-7|NA|TRBV5-1|TRBD1
CASSLMGQGVSEQYF
TGCGCCAGCAGCTTGATGGGACAGGGGGTCAGCGAGCAGTACTTC
>TRBJ2-1|NA|TRBV9|TRBD2
CASSVGGGGDNEQFF
TGTGCCAGCAGCGTAGGTGGCGGGGGGGACAATGAGCAGTTCTTC
>TRBJ2-5|NA|TRBV18|TRBD2
CASSPPAGEETQYF
TGTGCCAGCTCACCCCCGGCGGGAGAAGAGACCCAGTACTTC
>TRBJ1-2|NA|TRBV6-5|TRBD1
CASSYQGRGYYGYTF
TGTGCCAGCAGTTATCAGGGCAGGGGGTACTATGGCTACACCTTC
>TRBJ2-3|NA|TRBV18|NA
CASSPSLDTQYF
TGTGCCAGCTCACCATCGTTGGATACGCAGTATTTT
>TRBJ2-5|once|TRBV19|TRBD1
CASRRGTGTGIMETQYF
TGTGCCAGCAGAAGGGGGACCGGGACAGGGATCATGGAGACCCAGTACTTC
>TRBJ2-5|NA|TRBV6-6|NA
CASSYSTAQETQYF
TGTGCCAGCAGTTACTCGACAGCTCAAGAGACCCAGTACTTC
>TRBJ2-1|NA|TRBV7-8|TRBD2
CASSSVRPGLADNEQFF
TGTGCCAGCAGCTCCGTCCGGCCGGGACTAGCGGACAATGAGCAGTTCTTC
>TRBJ1-2|NA|TRBV5-1|NA
CASSLEGSPGYTF
TGCGCCAGCAGCTTGGAAGGGAGTCCCGGCTACACCTTC
>TRBJ2-3|NA|TRBV2|TRBD1
CASNTGQLTDTQYF
TGTGCCAGCAATACGGGACAGCTCACAGATACGCAGTATTTT
>TRBJ2-3|NA|TRBV18|NA
CASSPEGDTQYF
TGTGCCAGCTCACCCGAGGGAGATACGCAGTATTTT